The 2 T cell receptor beta chains listed next were all sequenced from one sample in a study of T cells in Graves' hyperthyroidism and ophthalmopathy. Amplification yielded TCR beta CDR3 regions, with RNA transcripts as the source. First-round RT-PCR targeting the TCR CDR3 was performed with the HTBI primer set. One entry per CDR3 protein results from TCRdb running MiXCR on the multiplex PCR reads. The sample contains roughly 290,000 distinct CDR3 sequences, about an eighth of which appear only once. The sequenced sample was blood. The receptors come from a woman between 25 and 40 years old with Graves' hyperthyroidism that later progressed to Graves' ophthalmopathy.

In this sample, this clonotype turned up many times. The chain joins TRBV7-2 to TRBJ1-1; D not resolved. Germline CDR1 is SGHTA and CDR2 is FQGNSA. The V and J ends lost 5 bases and 1 base respectively, with 8 bases between them. The CDR3 is 13 residues long. DNA for the CDR3: TGTGCCAGCAGCATCGACCGGAACACTGAAGCTTTCTTT. Translation gives CASSIDRNTEAFF.

This clonotype was detected many times. This chain links TRBV19 with TRBJ2-1; 7 bases are a match to TRBD1. The CDR3 contains 15 residues. CDR1 LNHDA and CDR2 SQIVND come from the germline V gene (reference sequence). J lost 8 bases, V lost 3 bases, and 10 bases had no gene match. CDR3 protein: CASSIGLARGYEQFF. CDR3 bases: TGTGCCAGTAGTATCGGGCTAGCCAGGGGGTATGAGCAGTTCTTC.